The 19 T cell receptor beta chains listed next were all sequenced from one sample in a study of blood T cell repertoires in COVID-19. Method: immunoSEQ multiplex PCR; TCRdb's copy keeps in-frame clones and lacks some. Of roughly 140,000 clones listed, around 82% are singletons. The sample was peripheral blood. These receptors were taken from a man between 60 and 75 years old with acute or convalescent COVID-19.

The genes are TRBV28 and TRBJ1-1; no clear D. V gave up 6 bases and J gave up 4 bases, with 12 bases separating them. The CDR3 length is 13 residues. Per germline, CDR1 MDHEN and CDR2 SYDVKM. This chain's CDR3 is CASSIVAGTEAFF. The CDR3 DNA reads as TGTGCCAGCAGCATAGTGGCGGGCACTGAAGCTTTCTTT.

This rearrangement joins TRBV3-1 (or the pseudogene TRBV3-2) to TRBJ2-3, with D unclear. The CDR3 contains 16 residues. Germline V gene lookup returns CDR1 LGHDT and CDR2 YNNKEL (reference sequence). V was cut by 4 bases and J by 0 bases, with 14 bases left in between. The DNA of the CDR3 is TGTGCCAGCAGCCCCTATAGCACCACTAGCACAGATACGCAGTATTTT. Translation gives CASSPYSTTSTDTQYF.

The chain employs TRBV27 and TRBJ1-2; TRBD1 matches 8 bases. CDR1 and CDR2 from the germline V gene are MNHEY and SMNVEV (reference sequence). V shed 5 bases, J shed 3 bases, and the junction held 2 bases outside the gene matches. This CDR3 has 13 residues. This CDR3 is CASSPQGDYGYTF. CDR3 bases: TGTGCCAGCAGTCCACAGGGGGACTATGGCTACACCTTC.

The chain recombines TRBV28 with TRBJ2-7; perhaps TRBD2 as D (6 bases). The CDR3 has 11 amino acids. Germline loops: CDR1 MDHEN, CDR2 SYDVKM. V lost 6 bases and J 6 bases, leaving 9 bases between the germline ends. The CDR3 nucleotides are TGTGCCAGCAGACTGGAGGGCGAGCAGTACTTC. As protein: CASRLEGEQYF.

The V and J genes are TRBV14 and TRBJ2-5; the D is unclear. The CDR3 is 13 residues long. Trimming shortened V by 5 bases and J by 4 bases, and 11 bases separated the two germline ends. Germline CDR1 SGHDN, CDR2 FVKESK. The CDR3: CASSVWAAETQYF. The CDR3 bases are TGTGCCAGCAGCGTCTGGGCAGCAGAGACCCAGTACTTC. Variable domain in full (rest from reference TRBV14 and TRBJ2-5): EAGVTQFPSHSVIEKGQTVTLRCDPISGHDNLYWYRRVMGKEIKFLLHFVKESKQDESGMPNNRFLAERTGGTYSTLKVQPAELEDSGVYFCASSVWAAETQYFGPGTRLLVL.

This clone was observed once. The V call is TRBV18, the J call TRBJ1-2; TRBD1 aligns across 8 bases. Germline assignment: CDR1 KGHSH and CDR2 LQKENI. V was clipped by 0 bases and J by 4 bases; unmatched bases: 10. This CDR3 has 17 residues. The CDR3 coding sequence is TGTGCCAGCTCACCACCGTTTAGCGGACAGGGTATCTATGGCTACACCTTC. Protein product: CASSPPFSGQGIYGYTF.

This chain uses TRBV6-1 with TRBJ2-1; 12 bases match TRBD2. Trimming took 4 bases from V and 7 from J; bases not matched to a gene: 8. Germline V gives CDR1 MNHNS, CDR2 SASEGT. The CDR3 consists of 16 residues. In nucleotides, the CDR3 is TGTGCCAGCAGTGTCATGACTAGCGGGAGTGGAAATGAGCAGTTCTTC. Amino acids: CASSVMTSGSGNEQFF.

This sequence joins TRBV3-1 (or the pseudogene TRBV3-2) and TRBJ1-1; 7 bases agree with TRBD1. The V and J ends lost 4 bases and 7 bases, in that order; junction bases with no gene match: 6. Germline loops: CDR1 LGHDT, CDR2 YNNKEL (reference sequence). This CDR3 has 13 residues. CDR3 protein: CASSLGGQSEAFF. The CDR3 DNA reads TGTGCCAGCAGCCTTGGGGGACAGAGTGAAGCTTTCTTT.

With respect to this clone: Other DNA sequences from this sample encode an identical CDR3 as well. The chain is built from TRBV10-1 and TRBJ2-1, with 7 bases identical to TRBD2. The V gene's germline CDR1 is WNHNN and CDR2 SYGVQD (reference sequence). The CDR3 runs to 15 residues. Trimming cost V 3 bases and J 1 base; bases outside gene matches: 3. DNA for the CDR3: TGCGCCAGCAGTGAAGGCGGGAGTTCCTACAATGAGCAGTTCTTC. This gives the protein CASSEGGSSYNEQFF.

This clone was recorded once. J is TRBJ1-1 and V is TRBV30, with D possibly being TRBD1 (5 bases). Trimming cost V 1 base and J 8 bases, with 8 bases left between them. CDR3 length: 11 residues. CDR1 GTSNPN and CDR2 SVGIG come from the germline V gene (reference sequence). Here the CDR3 reads CAWSGAGEAFF. CDR3 bases: TGTGCCTGGAGTGGGGCAGGGGAAGCTTTCTTT. The full variable domain, completed using reference TRBV30 and TRBJ1-1, is SQTIHQWPATLVQPVGSPLSLECTVEGTSNPNLYWYRQAAGRGLQLLFYSVGIGQISSEVPQNLSASRPQDRQFILSSKKLLLSDSGFYLCAWSGAGEAFFGQGTRLTVV.

The chain uses TRBV19 and TRBJ1-2; D ambiguous. Trimming removed 1 base at V and 6 bases at J, with 12 bases between. CDR3 length: 14 amino acids. The germline V gene encodes CDR1 LNHDA and CDR2 SQIVND (reference sequence). The CDR3 here is CASSIGNRDNGYTF. CDR3 nucleotide sequence: TGTGCCAGTAGTATAGGCAACCGCGACAATGGCTACACCTTC.

This rearrangement joins TRBV3-1 (or the pseudogene TRBV3-2) to TRBJ1-1; the D is unclear. The V and J ends lost 1 base and 4 bases respectively, with 10 bases between them. Per germline, CDR1 LGHDT and CDR2 YNNKEL (reference sequence). The CDR3 consists of 14 residues. The CDR3 reads CASSQVDIGTEAFF. The CDR3 DNA is TGTGCCAGCAGCCAAGTCGACATTGGCACTGAAGCTTTCTTT.

The chain joins TRBV3-1 (or the pseudogene TRBV3-2) to TRBJ2-1, with TRBD2 matching 9 bases. The germline CDR1 and CDR2 sequences are LGHDT and YNNKEL (reference sequence). The CDR3 contains 15 residues. V dropped 3 bases and J dropped 5; count of bases not matched to a gene: 5. This chain's CDR3 is CASSHVIAGDNEQFF. The CDR3 nucleotides read TGTGCCAGCAGCCATGTTATAGCGGGGGACAATGAGCAGTTCTTC.

The chain links TRBV4-1 to TRBJ1-5; D gene unclear. Deletions cut 4 bases from V and 2 bases from J, with 12 bases between. There are 15 residues in the CDR3. Looked up from germline, CDR1 is MGHRA and CDR2 is YSYEKL. This CDR3 is CASSRTVVGNQPQHF. The CDR3 DNA reads as TGCGCCAGCAGCCGAACGGTGGTTGGCAATCAGCCCCAGCATTTT.

V usage is TRBV20-1 and J usage is TRBJ2-7, with D possibly being TRBD1 (6 bases). This CDR3 contains 16 residues. The V end was cut by 3 bases, the J end by 2 bases, with 20 bases between. Germline loops: CDR1 DFQATT, CDR2 SNEGSKA (reference sequence). CDR3 bases: TGCAGTGCTAGTCCAAAAGCAGGGGCTTACCCCTACGAGCAGTACTTC. This sequence encodes CSASPKAGAYPYEQYF.

The chain employs TRBV18 and TRBJ2-1; 11 positions match TRBD2. CDR3 length: 14 residues. V lost 6 bases to trimming and J lost 5 bases; unmatched junction nucleotides: 3. The germline V gene has CDR1 KGHSH and CDR2 LQKENI. This chain's CDR3 is CASSGTSGDNEQFF. In DNA form, the CDR3 reads TGTGCCAGCTCCGGGACTAGCGGAGACAATGAGCAGTTCTTC.

The chain combines TRBV5-1 with TRBJ2-1; TRBD2 agrees at 14 bases. V trimming: 4 bases; J trimming: 0 bases; junction bases outside the gene matches: 3. The CDR3 spans 17 residues. The V gene's germline CDR1 is SGHRS and CDR2 YFSETQ. The CDR3 here is CASSGTSGSISYNEQFF. Written as DNA, the CDR3 is TGCGCCAGCAGCGGGACTAGCGGGAGTATCTCCTACAATGAGCAGTTCTTC. The complete variable domain, with remaining parts taken from reference TRBV5-1 and TRBJ2-1, reads KAGVTQTPRYLIKTRGQQVTLSCSPISGHRSVSWYQQTPGQGLQFLFEYFSETQRNKGNFPGRFSGRQFSNSRSEMNVSTLELGDSALYLCASSGTSGSISYNEQFFGPGTRLTVL.

This chain connects TRBV3-1 (or the pseudogene TRBV3-2) to TRBJ1-2; 9 bases fit TRBD1. CDR1 and CDR2 (germline): LGHDT, YNNKEL (reference sequence). V shed 4 bases, J shed 1 base, and the junction held 1 base outside the gene matches. CDR3 length: 14 amino acids. CDR3: CASSPGQGNYGYTF. In DNA, the CDR3 is TGTGCCAGCAGCCCGGGACAGGGTAACTATGGCTACACCTTC.

The chain is built from TRBV19 and TRBJ1-4; perhaps TRBD1 as D (6 bases). Germline V CDR1 and CDR2: LNHDA, SQIVND (reference sequence). Trimming took off 5 bases at V and 3 bases at J, with 16 bases between the two ends. The CDR3 totals 16 residues. CDR3 protein: CASSATPQGSNEKLFF. CDR3 DNA sequence: TGTGCCAGTAGTGCGACCCCACAGGGATCTAATGAAAAACTGTTTTTT.